A selection of T cell receptor beta chains follows, all from one sample in a study of CD8 T cells in Susac syndrome. A single record per CDR3 protein comes from TCRdb applying MiXCR to the immunoSEQ multiplex PCR reads. The sample lists 65,000 to 80,000 distinct CDR3 sequences, roughly nine tenths seen once, with about 0.52% in the top ten. Material: CD8+ T cells from PBMCs. The receptors were sampled from a human donor with multiple sclerosis. Both conserved end residues are part of each CDR3. Each record gives: clone size, CDR3 length, V gene, D gene, J gene, CDR3 protein, CDR3 DNA. D genes are given only for firm matches. Clone sizes are given selectively: once, few, many, or a class where the clone is expanded.

>-|16|TRBV6-1|-|TRBJ1-2
CASSPGRGEVNYGYTF
TGTGCCAGCAGCCCGGGACGGGGTGAAGTTAACTATGGCTACACCTTC
>-|14|TRBV12-3/TRBV12-4|TRBD1|TRBJ2-7
CASSPGDSHHEQYF
TGTGCCAGCAGTCCCGGGGACAGTCACCACGAGCAGTACTTC
>-|15|TRBV7-9|-|TRBJ1-4
CASSFEGTTNEKLFF
TGTGCCAGCAGCTTTGAAGGAACAACTAATGAAAAACTGTTTTTT
>-|16|TRBV3-1|-|TRBJ1-3
CASSHRRGVSGNTIYF
TGTGCCAGCAGCCACCGGCGGGGGGTCTCTGGAAACACCATATATTTT
>-|13|TRBV11-3|-|TRBJ1-1
CASSLNRDTEAFF
TGTGCCAGCAGCTTAAACAGGGACACTGAAGCTTTCTTT
>-|15|TRBV14|-|TRBJ1-1
CASSQRDPKGTEAFF
TGTGCCAGCAGCCAAAGGGACCCCAAGGGCACTGAAGCTTTCTTT
>-|16|TRBV20-1|-|TRBJ2-5
CSARSIAEYTQETQYF
TGCAGTGCTAGATCGATAGCGGAATATACCCAAGAGACCCAGTACTTC
>-|13|TRBV2|-|TRBJ1-4
CASRQGTGEKLFF
TGTGCCAGCCGTCAGGGGACGGGGGAAAAACTGTTTTTT
>-|14|TRBV12-3/TRBV12-4|-|TRBJ2-7
CASSLEEETYEQYF
TGTGCCAGCAGTTTAGAGGAGGAGACCTACGAGCAGTACTTC
>-|11|TRBV7-6|-|TRBJ2-2
CASSFPGELFF
TGTGCCAGCAGCTTCCCCGGGGAGCTGTTTTTT
>-|15|TRBV6-4|-|TRBJ1-2
CASSDSAGASYGYTF
TGTGCCAGCAGTGACTCGGCAGGAGCCTCCTATGGCTACACCTTC
>-|13|TRBV28|-|TRBJ2-5
CASSLRDSETQYF
TGTGCCAGCAGTTTAAGGGATTCGGAGACCCAGTACTTC
>-|15|TRBV13|TRBD2|TRBJ2-1
CASSRRTSTGNEQFF
TGTGCCAGCAGCCGCAGGACTAGCACCGGCAATGAGCAGTTCTTC
>-|13|TRBV7-9|-|TRBJ2-7
CASTPGGSYEQYF
TGTGCCAGCACCCCTGGGGGCTCCTACGAGCAGTACTTC
>few|15|TRBV6-5|-|TRBJ1-2
CASSYSRTAFYGYTF
TGTGCCAGCAGTTACAGCCGGACTGCCTTCTATGGCTACACCTTC
>-|16|TRBV7-8|-|TRBJ2-3
CASSFPGGGITDTQYF
TGTGCCAGCAGCTTCCCCGGTGGGGGGATCACAGATACGCAGTATTTT
>-|14|TRBV3-1|-|TRBJ1-4
CASSQDRVYEKLFF
TGTGCCAGCAGCCAAGACAGGGTCTATGAAAAACTGTTTTTT
>-|14|TRBV6-2/TRBV6-3|TRBD2|TRBJ2-7
CASRPGGIHYEQYF
TGTGCCAGCAGACCCGGGGGGATCCACTACGAGCAGTACTTC
>-|13|TRBV5-6|-|TRBJ2-7
CASSSENFYEQYF
TGTGCCAGCAGCTCAGAGAACTTCTACGAGCAGTACTTC
>-|15|TRBV7-9|TRBD1|TRBJ1-2
CAIPGGGGPTDGYTF
TGTGCCATCCCCGGGGGAGGGGGCCCTACGGATGGCTACACCTTC
>once|13|TRBV7-9|TRBD2|TRBJ2-1
CASSLGGSNEQFF
TGTGCCAGCTCACTCGGGGGGAGCAATGAGCAGTTCTTC
>-|12|TRBV19|TRBD2|TRBJ2-1
CASRTSGQEQFF
TGTGCCAGTAGGACTAGCGGGCAAGAGCAGTTCTTC
>-|17|TRBV29-1|TRBD1|TRBJ2-1
CSVEVPEGASTIPEQFF
TGCAGCGTTGAAGTGCCTGAGGGGGCATCTACAATACCTGAGCAGTTCTTC
>-|17|TRBV21-1|-|TRBJ1-2
CASRRRPRDRGYYGYTF
TGTGCCAGCAGGCGACGGCCCAGGGACAGGGGGTACTATGGCTACACCTTC
>-|12|TRBV9|-|TRBJ1-4
CASSAGGEKLFF
TGTGCCAGCAGCGCGGGGGGAGAAAAACTGTTTTTT
>-|13|TRBV7-3|-|TRBJ2-2
CASSWTSPGELFF
TGTGCCAGCAGCTGGACTTCTCCCGGGGAGCTGTTTTTT
>few|16|TRBV6-2/TRBV6-3|TRBD2|TRBJ2-1
CASSAFSGSPYNEQFF
TGTGCCAGCAGTGCCTTTAGCGGGAGTCCCTACAATGAGCAGTTCTTC
>-|14|TRBV12-3/TRBV12-4|TRBD1|TRBJ2-5
CASRGTGIQETQYF
TGTGCCAGCCGCGGGACAGGCATCCAAGAGACCCAGTACTTC
>-|15|TRBV7-9|TRBD1|TRBJ2-7
CASSSRGQAPYEQYF
TGTGCCAGCAGCTCCCGAGGACAGGCGCCCTACGAGCAGTACTTC
>-|13|TRBV5-1|-|TRBJ2-7
CASSLGDLGEQYF
TGCGCCAGCAGCTTGGGGGACCTTGGGGAGCAGTACTTC
>-|15|TRBV25-1|TRBD1|TRBJ2-7
CASSAPGQGGYEQYF
TGTGCCAGCAGTGCACCGGGACAGGGTGGCTACGAGCAGTACTTC
>-|16|TRBV4-1|-|TRBJ1-2
CASSQARGRGDYGYTF
TGCGCCAGCAGCCAAGCGAGGGGACGGGGAGACTATGGCTACACCTTC
>once|15|TRBV27|TRBD1|TRBJ2-1
CASSPRDRGYNEQFF
TGTGCCAGCTCCCCCCGGGACAGGGGCTACAATGAGCAGTTCTTC
>-|16|TRBV6-6|TRBD1|TRBJ2-3
CASSYTRQGTTDTQYF
TGTGCCAGCAGTTACACCAGACAGGGAACCACAGATACGCAGTATTTT
>once|18|TRBV7-3|TRBD2|TRBJ2-2
CASSLTPVAGGRNGELFF
TGTGCCAGCAGCTTAACCCCGGTAGCGGGAGGGCGAAACGGGGAGCTGTTTTTT
>-|11|TRBV11-2|-|TRBJ2-1
CASRTNNEQFF
TGTGCCAGCAGGACAAACAATGAGCAGTTCTTC